The rows below give T cell receptor beta chains drawn from one sample of a study of T cell responses to AZD1222 COVID-19 vaccine. Clones were sequenced by immunoSEQ multiplex PCR, and TCRdb holds only the in-frame ones, with some missing. In the table there are 96,000 or so clones, 85% to 90% of which are singletons. Sample: peripheral blood, taken on day 0 of AZD1222 vaccination. The source is an adult in good health. Both conserved end residues are part of each CDR3. The order of the fields is V gene, CDR3 length, D gene, clone size, J gene, CDR3 protein, CDR3 DNA. The D gene is left open where the match is weak. Not all rows give a size; the values are once, few, many and, for expanded clones, a class.

TRBV10-3	15	TRBD2	NA	TRBJ2-1	CAISSAVAGDNEQFF	TGTGCCATCAGTTCCGCGGTAGCGGGGGACAATGAGCAGTTCTTC
TRBV4-1	16	NA	NA	TRBJ2-7	CASSQDGSGPAYEQYF	TGCGCCAGCAGCCAAGACGGGAGCGGCCCCGCCTACGAGCAGTACTTC
TRBV19	13	NA	NA	TRBJ1-3	CATRPVSGNTIYF	TGTGCCACCAGACCGGTCTCTGGAAACACCATATATTTT
TRBV7-2	14	NA	NA	TRBJ1-3	CASSITGSGNTIYF	TGTGCCAGCAGCATAACAGGCTCTGGAAACACCATATATTTT
TRBV5-4	12	NA	NA	TRBJ2-7	CASSFPQLEQYF	TGTGCCAGCAGCTTTCCACAGCTCGAGCAGTACTTC
TRBV5-1	15	NA	NA	TRBJ2-7	CASSRDLSSSYEQYF	TGCGCCAGCAGCCGAGACCTTTCCAGCTCCTACGAGCAGTACTTC
TRBV25-1	14	NA	NA	TRBJ2-4	CASSELVGPTPQYF	TGTGCCAGCAGTGAATTGGTAGGGCCCACCCCTCAGTACTTC
TRBV7-2	19	NA	NA	TRBJ2-3	CASSLTPRSSGTSTDTQYF	TGTGCCAGCAGCTTAACCCCCCGCAGTAGCGGAACTAGCACAGATACGCAGTATTTT
TRBV18	16	TRBD1	NA	TRBJ2-2	CASSSGTGVNTGELFF	TGTGCCAGCTCATCTGGGACAGGCGTCAATACCGGGGAGCTGTTTTTT
TRBV9	16	NA	NA	TRBJ1-6	CASSVAESSYNSPLHF	TGTGCCAGCAGCGTGGCCGAGAGCTCCTATAATTCACCCCTCCACTTT
TRBV7-2	12	NA	NA	TRBJ1-2	CASSFSGGGYTF	TGTGCCAGCAGCTTCTCCGGAGGCGGCTACACCTTC
TRBV28	15	NA	NA	TRBJ2-7	CASSSPPGPPYEQYF	TGTGCCAGCAGTTCCCCCCCCGGGCCCCCCTACGAGCAGTACTTC
TRBV14	17	TRBD1	NA	TRBJ2-5	CASSDRDRGLLQETQYF	TGTGCCAGCAGCGACCGGGACAGGGGCCTACTCCAAGAGACCCAGTACTTC
TRBV4-2	15	TRBD2	NA	TRBJ2-7	CASSRSGSVGDEQYF	TGTGCCAGCAGCCGTAGCGGGAGCGTGGGCGACGAGCAGTACTTC
TRBV5-8	13	NA	NA	TRBJ1-6	CASSLAPDSPLHF	TGTGCCAGCAGCTTGGCCCCCGATTCACCCCTCCACTTT
TRBV21-1	16	NA	NA	TRBJ2-7	CASSPRHLGGPYEQYF	TGTGCCAGCAGCCCCCGGCACCTAGGGGGGCCCTACGAGCAGTACTTC
TRBV9	15	TRBD2	NA	TRBJ2-3	CASSGTSGVYDTQYF	TGTGCCAGCAGTGGGACTAGCGGGGTATATGATACGCAGTATTTT
TRBV2	15	TRBD2	NA	TRBJ2-2	CASSPLAVYTGELFF	TGTGCCAGCAGTCCACTAGCGGTCTACACCGGGGAGCTGTTTTTT
TRBV7-3	15	NA	NA	TRBJ2-1	CASRIRRSSYNEQFF	TGTGCCAGCAGAATACGACGGAGCTCCTACAATGAGCAGTTCTTC
TRBV9	15	TRBD1	NA	TRBJ1-6	CASSVGQGLNSPLHF	TGTGCCAGCAGCGTAGGACAGGGGCTTAATTCACCCCTCCACTTT
TRBV24-1	18	TRBD1	NA	TRBJ2-2	CATSGPTGQGDNTGELFF	TGTGCCACCAGTGGGCCAACCGGACAGGGGGATAACACCGGGGAGCTGTTTTTT
TRBV20-1	15	NA	NA	TRBJ2-1	CSASRGRSSYNEQFF	TGCAGTGCTAGTCGGGGACGGAGCTCCTACAATGAGCAGTTCTTC
TRBV30	15	TRBD2	few	TRBJ2-6	CAWTLGGSGANVLTF	TGTGCCTGGACCTTGGGAGGGTCCGGGGCCAACGTCCTGACTTTC
TRBV5-4	12	NA	NA	TRBJ1-2	CASSLYLQGYTF	TGTGCCAGCAGCTTGTACTTGCAGGGCTACACCTTC
TRBV3-1/TRBV3-2	15	TRBD1	once	TRBJ1-5	CASSQRDRGPEPQHF	TGTGCCAGCAGCCAGAGGGACAGGGGGCCTGAGCCCCAGCATTTT
TRBV9	16	TRBD1	many	TRBJ2-1	CASSPGTGSSYNEQFF	TGTGCCAGCAGCCCCGGGACAGGGAGCTCCTACAATGAGCAGTTCTTC
TRBV28	15	NA	NA	TRBJ1-2	CASGSEDSLTYGYTF	TGTGCCAGCGGATCGGAAGACAGCCTCACCTATGGCTACACCTTC
TRBV30	14	NA	NA	TRBJ2-1	CAWSVPGPYNEQFF	TGTGCCTGGAGTGTCCCCGGACCGTACAATGAGCAGTTCTTC
TRBV5-5	16	NA	NA	TRBJ2-7	CASSLAVNRGGFEQYF	TGTGCCAGCAGCTTGGCCGTAAATAGGGGCGGGTTCGAGCAGTACTTC
TRBV27	12	NA	NA	TRBJ2-3	CASRTSTDTQYF	TGTGCCAGCAGAACTAGCACAGATACGCAGTATTTT
TRBV4-2	15	NA	NA	TRBJ1-5	CASSPQARVDQPQHF	TGTGCCAGCAGCCCTCAGGCCAGGGTTGATCAGCCCCAGCATTTT
TRBV27	13	NA	NA	TRBJ1-1	CASSFGGNTEAFF	TGTGCCAGCAGTTTCGGAGGTAACACTGAAGCTTTCTTT
TRBV7-6	15	NA	NA	TRBJ1-6	CASSSGRAGQSPLHF	TGTGCCAGCAGCTCCGGACGAGCCGGGCAATCACCCCTCCACTTT
TRBV20-1	11	NA	NA	TRBJ1-2	CSAGTRSGYTF	TGCAGTGCTGGGACGCGGAGCGGCTACACCTTC
TRBV15	15	TRBD1	few	TRBJ1-2	CATSRLTGMDYGYTF	TGTGCCACCAGCAGACTGACAGGGATGGACTATGGCTACACCTTC
TRBV15	12	NA	NA	TRBJ1-2	CATSRATDGYTF	TGTGCCACCAGCAGAGCAACAGATGGCTACACCTTC
TRBV12-3/TRBV12-4	13	NA	NA	TRBJ2-5	CASSLQEGSTQYF	TGTGCCAGCAGTTTACAAGAGGGGTCGACCCAGTACTTC
TRBV6-1	16	TRBD2	NA	TRBJ2-7	CASSVGTSGRGDEQYF	TGTGCCAGCAGTGTCGGGACTAGCGGGAGAGGCGACGAGCAGTACTTC
TRBV28	12	NA	NA	TRBJ2-2	CASKSGSGELFF	TGTGCCAGCAAATCCGGGTCCGGGGAGCTGTTTTTT
TRBV12-3/TRBV12-4	13	NA	NA	TRBJ1-1	CASSFSGATEAFF	TGTGCCAGCAGTTTTTCAGGGGCCACTGAAGCTTTCTTT
TRBV9	14	NA	NA	TRBJ2-2	CASSGPRRTGELFF	TGTGCCAGCAGCGGCCCCCGAAGGACCGGGGAGCTGTTTTTT
TRBV7-9	15	NA	NA	TRBJ1-1	CASSSRRTSNTEAFF	TGTGCCAGCAGTTCTAGACGGACATCGAACACTGAAGCTTTCTTT
TRBV7-9	16	NA	NA	TRBJ1-6	CASSSAMGMDNSPLHF	TGTGCCAGCAGCTCTGCGATGGGGATGGATAATTCACCCCTCCACTTT
TRBV18	19	NA	NA	TRBJ1-5	CASSPLGPGTKYSNQPQHF	TGTGCCAGCTCACCACTCGGCCCAGGGACTAAATATAGCAATCAGCCCCAGCATTTT
TRBV6-2/TRBV6-3	16	TRBD2	NA	TRBJ2-7	CASSYSKLAGPYEQYF	TGTGCCAGCAGTTACTCGAAACTAGCGGGGCCCTACGAGCAGTACTTC
TRBV28	15	NA	NA	TRBJ1-1	CASSSTQGRNTEAFF	TGTGCCAGCAGTTCTACACAGGGTCGGAACACTGAAGCTTTCTTT
TRBV28	15	TRBD2	NA	TRBJ2-1	CASSLGLAGNNEQFF	TGTGCCAGCAGTTTAGGTCTAGCGGGAAACAATGAGCAGTTCTTC
TRBV11-2	14	NA	NA	TRBJ1-5	CASSNRDELQPQHF	TGTGCCAGCAGCAACCGGGACGAATTACAGCCCCAGCATTTT
TRBV3-1/TRBV3-2	19	TRBD1	NA	TRBJ1-2	CASSQDRRVGTGPSNGYTF	TGTGCCAGCAGCCAAGATCGTCGAGTCGGGACAGGGCCCTCCAATGGCTACACCTTC
TRBV30	13	NA	NA	TRBJ2-7	CAWSVASAYEQYF	TGTGCCTGGAGTGTGGCTAGCGCCTACGAGCAGTACTTC
TRBV7-2	16	NA	NA	TRBJ1-5	CASSAGTVYSNQPQHF	TGTGCCAGCAGCGCCGGGACGGTTTATAGCAATCAGCCCCAGCATTTT